This TCR beta chain came from a study of T-cell reconstitution after alpha-beta-depleted transplantation in children. This clonotype was counted ten times or more. The CDR3 is 13 residues long. The V end lost 4 bases, the J end lost 4 bases, and 12 bases lay between the germline ends. The germline CDR1 and CDR2 sequences are SGHRS and YFSETQ. TCRbeta library construction was performed incorporating unique molecular identifiers. TCRdb called the PCR reads again in MiXCR, with one record for every CDR3 protein. The table includes around 200,000 distinct CDR3 sequences, over 5.5% detected once. The sequencing used PBMCs from the stem cell graft donor, collected from the stem cell graft. J is TRBJ2-7 and V is TRBV5-1, with D perhaps TRBD1 (6 bases). This clonotype was sampled from a human donor who donated a stem cell graft to a child with Wiskott-Aldrich syndrome. CDR3 loop: CASSGDQGYEQYF. The CDR3 DNA reads as TGCGCCAGCAGCGGAGACCAGGGGTACGAGCAGTACTTC.